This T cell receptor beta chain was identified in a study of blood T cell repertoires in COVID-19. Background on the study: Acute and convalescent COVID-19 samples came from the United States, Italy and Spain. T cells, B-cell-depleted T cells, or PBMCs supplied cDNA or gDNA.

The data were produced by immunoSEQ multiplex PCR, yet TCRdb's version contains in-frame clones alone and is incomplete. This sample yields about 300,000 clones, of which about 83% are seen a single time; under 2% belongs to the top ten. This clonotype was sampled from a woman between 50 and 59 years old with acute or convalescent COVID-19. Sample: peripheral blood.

The CDR3 DNA follows: TGTGCCATCAGAGCCGGGACAGCTAATAATTCACCCCTCCACTTT. It codes for CAIRAGTANNSPLHF. The V and J genes are TRBV10-3 and TRBJ1-6; 7 bases are shared with TRBD1. Germline loops: CDR1 ENHRY, CDR2 SYGVKD. This CDR3 is built from 15 residues. V trimming: 6 bases; J trimming: 5 bases; junction bases outside the gene matches: 7.